The clone carrying this T cell receptor (beta chain) has ten or more counts. Its antigen is not known. The data were taken from a study of tumor and adjacent non-tumor tissue in lung cancer. Study-wide background: Around 4.2 million productive TCRbeta reads were obtained per sample on average. Study-wide points: In normal lung, the top 100 clones were significantly more dominant than in tumor. TCR diversity was significantly greater in tumor than normal lung tissue.

Germline CDR1 and CDR2: MGHRA and YSYEKL. This CDR3 has 16 amino acids. The V and J ends lost 0 bases and 2 bases respectively, with 13 bases between them. No cell sorting was done before RNA was extracted from the tissue. This non-tumor lung sample came from over 3 cm beyond the tumor edge. Chemotherapy-naive patients with new lung cancer underwent thoracic surgery in China, August–late 2014. TCRbeta libraries were built with three rounds of nested PCR, modified from ARM-PCR. Via MiXCR, TCRdb re-called the multiplex PCR reads, giving one row per CDR3 protein. The table lists about 77,000 distinct CDR3 sequences, approximately 82% of them singletons.

The genes are TRBV4-1 and TRBJ2-5; possibly TRBD1 for D (6 bases). The receptor was isolated from a man between 65 and 79 years old with non-small cell lung cancer. Sequencing was performed on distant non-tumor lung tissue. CDR3 region: CASSQDGRGPQETQYF. CDR3 in DNA: TGCGCCAGCAGCCAAGACGGCAGGGGTCCTCAAGAGACCCAGTACTTC.